This T cell receptor beta chain was obtained from a study of CD8+ T cells in alopecia areata. Study overall: It was 6 to 18 months of tofacitinib, and then there were 6 months off drug. General study results and limits: Among the 100 top clones, expanded CD8+ clones, like scalp clonality, were significantly decreased by tofacitinib.

The treatment here: oral pan-JAK inhibitor, 5-10 mg twice daily. PBMCs were stained for CD3, CD4 and CD8, and CD4+ and CD8+ T cells were sorted. RNA extraction was followed by reverse transcription into cDNA, which acted as the sequencing template. This table comes from immunoSEQ multiplex PCR, and its TCRdb copy is limited to in-frame clones, with some not included. The sample carries some 80,000 clones, 60% to 70% recorded once. In the case of this clone: The target antigen is unknown.

The CDR3 has 15 residues. CDR1 is LGHNT, CDR2 FRNRAP, per germline. V was clipped by 5 bases and J by 2 bases; unmatched bases: 3. The chain combines TRBV12-5 with TRBJ2-3; TRBD2 agrees at 11 bases. The receptor comes from a human donor with alopecia areata. The material sequenced was CD8+ T cells sorted from blood, taken at week 24, from a patient treated with tofacitinib. CDR3 loop: CASGGGLAVTDTQYF. The CDR3 nucleotides read TGTGCTAGTGGTGGGGGACTAGCGGTCACAGATACGCAGTATTTT.